This record covers a single TCR beta chain. The CDR3 is made up of 16 amino acids. The J segment lost 6 bases and the V segment lost 5 bases, leaving 14 bases of the junction unmatched. Germline CDR1 is PRHDT and CDR2 is FYEKMQ (reference sequence). Some clones are missing from TCRdb's copy, which holds only in-frame ones; the method was immunoSEQ multiplex PCR. The profile covers 15,000 to 25,000 clones, with about 87% appearing a single time and about 7.7% taken by the ten largest. The entry originates in a study of T cell changes during pregnancy in multiple sclerosis. The chain uses TRBV13 and TRBJ2-7; 9 bases align to TRBD2. The sequence derives from a female donor in good health, enrolled as a control in a pregnancy study. Sample: CD8+ T cells from peripheral blood mononuclear cells, taken in the third trimester of pregnancy. The CDR3, as DNA: TGTGCCAGCAGCCCAGAGAATAGCGGGAGCGCCGGCGAGCAGTACTTC. Amino acids: CASSPENSGSAGEQYF.